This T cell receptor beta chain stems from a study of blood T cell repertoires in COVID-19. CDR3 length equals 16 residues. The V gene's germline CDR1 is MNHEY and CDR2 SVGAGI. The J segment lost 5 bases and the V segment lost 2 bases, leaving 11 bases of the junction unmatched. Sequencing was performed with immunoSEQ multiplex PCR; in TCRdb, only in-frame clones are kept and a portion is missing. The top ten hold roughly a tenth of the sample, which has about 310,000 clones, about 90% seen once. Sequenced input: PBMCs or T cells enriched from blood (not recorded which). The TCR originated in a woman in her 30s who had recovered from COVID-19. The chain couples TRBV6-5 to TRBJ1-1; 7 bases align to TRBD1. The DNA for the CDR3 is TGTGCCAGCAGTTACGAGACAGGGCTGGTGGAGACTGAAGCTTTCTTT. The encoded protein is CASSYETGLVETEAFF.